This T cell receptor beta chain was observed in a study of cytotoxic CD8 clonotypes in ibrutinib-treated CLL. Study as a whole: The patients, about a dozen relapsed/refractory and fewer than 16 treatment-naive, included about 17 who were IGHV unmutated. General study points: Whereas clonality rose at ibrutinib response, it declined toward baseline at progression.

The repertoire was sequenced with immunoSEQ multiplex PCR; TCRdb's copy has only in-frame clones and lacks some. This table has approximately 120,000 clones, 84% appearing once. Worth noting for this clone: The antigen is not known.

CDR3 length: 15 amino acids. Unmatched junction bases numbered 5, after V lost 0 bases and J lost 2 bases. Germline V gene data show CDR1 as SGHNT and CDR2 as YYREEE (reference sequence). The rearrangement links TRBV5-4 to TRBJ2-7; TRBD1 matches at 7 bases. The specimen was PBMCs, collected after 24 months of ibrutinib treatment. The sequence derives from a human donor with chronic lymphocytic leukemia. Written as DNA, the CDR3 is TGTGCCAGCAGCTTGGACAGGGGAAGCGCCTACGAGCAGTACTTC. Translated: CASSLDRGSAYEQYF.